The TCR beta chain described here comes from a study of blood T cell repertoires in COVID-19 (dated by TCRdb to 2019 to 2021). For the wider study: Collaborator samples came from the United States, Italy and Spain and covered acute and convalescent phases of COVID-19. Where available, HLA class I and class II types were taken from metadata supplied by the sample provider and were not determined by assay-based typing. The material from the prospective study consisted of cDNA or gDNA derived from T cells, B-cell-depleted T cells, or PBMCs. Samples were obtained from the ongoing ImmuneRACE study (first 160 participants) and from 1,000 to 1,500 subjects provided by 6 global collaborators. A freely available public database, intended as a resource for researchers studying the immune response to SARS-CoV-2, is where the repertoires were released. The dataset comprised deeply sampled blood TCRbeta repertoires from subjects exposed to, actively infected with, or recovered from COVID-19. The sample metadata nearly always contained a de-identified subject ID, COVID-19 status, age in years and sex.

Study-level results and caveats: The amount of clinical and demographic metadata varied by source and participant and was provided uncurated.

Participants in the prospective study were enrolled through a virtual design, were aged about 18 to 90 years, and lived in some 24 United States geographic areas. In the prospective study, cohorts were assigned on the basis of participant-reported clinical history obtained from a screening survey and a study questionnaire. ImmuneRACE Cohort 3 recovered participants were defined by two consecutive negative NP/OP PCR tests, healthcare professional clearance, or symptom resolution. In the prospective study, whole blood, serum and a nasopharyngeal or oropharyngeal swab were collected from each participant by mobile phlebotomists. Participants in the prospective study had the option to provide additional blood draws and questionnaires over a roughly two-month period. Prospective study blood samples were shipped either frozen or at room temperature before DNA extraction. TCRbeta CDR3 regions were amplified from genomic DNA using the immunoSEQ Assay, a bias-controlled multiplex PCR. The original methods were these. Nucleated cell counts per sample were estimated from amplification of reference gene primers within the assay. To quantify the absolute abundance of each unique TCRbeta CDR3 rearrangement, sequence reads were collapsed and filtered. For each sample, productive Simpson clonality was calculated as the square root of Simpson's diversity index over productive rearrangements. TCRdb re-hosts the immuneACCESS table, in-frame sequences only. Its copies lack some clones; in the studies checked, an unresolved V gene accounts for under half of them, and the cause for the rest is not known. V and J calls and clone size are as listed in that table; D and trimming were resolved from the DNA. This sample holds fewer than 250,000 clones; roughly 84% were observed only once. Of the sample, 5.5% to 7.5% falls within the top ten clones.

V is shortened by 0 bases, J by 1 base, and the region joining them spans 12 bases. For CDR1 and CDR2, the germline V gene (reference sequence) lists GTSNPN and SVGIG. Including cysteine and phenylalanine, the CDR3 has 15 amino acids. This entry keeps only the CDR3 DNA: 45 bases, framed from base 1. As for this clone: This receptor's antigen is unknown. It has no much larger one-base neighbor in the sample; base qualities were not kept.

Sequences were obtained from PBMCs or T cells enriched from blood (not recorded which). The source is a woman aged 40 to 50 who had recovered from COVID-19. This chain joins TRBV30 to TRBJ2-5; no D segment can be confidently identified. The nucleotide sequence is TGTGCCTGGAGTGTACCTAGTAGCATCCAAGAGACCCAGTACTTC. It is translated as CAWSVPSSIQETQYF. With the portions outside the CDR3 filled from the reference TRBV30 and TRBJ2-5 genes, the complete variable region becomes SQTIHQWPATLVQPVGSPLSLECTVEGTSNPNLYWYRQAAGRGLQLLFYSVGIGQISSEVPQNLSASRPQDRQFILSSKKLLLSDSGFYLCAWSVPSSIQETQYFGPGTRLLVL.